A selection of T cell receptor beta chains follows, all from one sample in a study of identical twins. TCRdb redid the calling of the 5' RACE reads with MiXCR, one entry per CDR3 protein. The table has 500,000 to 650,000 distinct CDR3 sequences, around 20% seen once; the top ten hold about 0.5%. These data also featured in a second study, about yellow fever vaccine responses in identical twins.

Sequenced material: CD4+ T cells sorted from blood. The receptors were sampled from a woman under 30 in good health. Each CDR3 is given with its conserved first and last residue. D genes are given only for firm matches. Size is stated for part of the rows, as once, few or many counts, or as a class when the clone is expanded.

D gene: TRBD2; V gene: TRBV10-3; clone size: few; J gene: TRBJ2-7; CDR3 protein: CAISRAGGHPNEQYF; CDR3 DNA: TGTGCCATCAGCCGAGCGGGAGGGCATCCAAATGAGCAGTACTTC
D gene: -; V gene: TRBV24-1; clone size: -; J gene: TRBJ2-3; CDR3 protein: CATSDPGQSSTDTQYF; CDR3 DNA: TGTGCCACCAGTGATCCGGGACAAAGCAGCACAGATACGCAGTATTTT
D gene: TRBD2; V gene: TRBV7-3; clone size: -; J gene: TRBJ2-5; CDR3 protein: CASSRGREGGQETQYF; CDR3 DNA: TGTGCCAGCAGCCGCGGTCGGGAGGGTGGGCAAGAGACCCAGTACTTC
D gene: -; V gene: TRBV25-1; clone size: -; J gene: TRBJ1-4; CDR3 protein: CASSPPRGATNEKLFF; CDR3 DNA: TGTGCCAGCAGTCCCCCGCGTGGTGCAACTAATGAAAAACTGTTTTTT
D gene: -; V gene: TRBV2; clone size: few; J gene: TRBJ1-5; CDR3 protein: CASSEGPEDNQPQHF; CDR3 DNA: TGTGCCAGCAGTGAGGGACCAGAGGACAATCAGCCCCAGCATTTT
D gene: TRBD2; V gene: TRBV20-1; clone size: few; J gene: TRBJ2-1; CDR3 protein: CSAQGRAGASHEQFF; CDR3 DNA: TGCAGTGCGCAAGGCAGAGCGGGAGCTTCCCATGAGCAGTTCTTC
D gene: TRBD1; V gene: TRBV20-1; clone size: -; J gene: TRBJ2-3; CDR3 protein: CSAPGQGFADTQYF; CDR3 DNA: TGCAGTGCTCCCGGACAGGGGTTCGCAGATACGCAGTATTTT
D gene: TRBD1; V gene: TRBV29-1; clone size: -; J gene: TRBJ2-2; CDR3 protein: CSATGVPNTGELFF; CDR3 DNA: TGCAGCGCTACAGGGGTACCGAACACCGGGGAGCTGTTTTTT
D gene: TRBD2; V gene: TRBV6-1; clone size: -; J gene: TRBJ2-3; CDR3 protein: CASRRGGWVTDTQYF; CDR3 DNA: TGTGCCAGCAGGCGCGGGGGATGGGTCACAGATACGCAGTATTTT
D gene: -; V gene: TRBV11-1; clone size: -; J gene: TRBJ2-3; CDR3 protein: CASSFLAGSTDTQYF; CDR3 DNA: TGTGCCAGCAGCTTTCTAGCAGGATCCACAGATACGCAGTATTTT
D gene: -; V gene: TRBV5-5; clone size: few; J gene: TRBJ2-2; CDR3 protein: CASRIPGTQTGELFF; CDR3 DNA: TGTGCCAGCAGGATTCCGGGAACTCAGACCGGGGAGCTGTTTTTT
D gene: -; V gene: TRBV2; clone size: few; J gene: TRBJ2-5; CDR3 protein: CASRGPVGETQYF; CDR3 DNA: TGTGCCAGCAGGGGTCCCGTAGGAGAGACCCAGTACTTC
D gene: -; V gene: TRBV7-2; clone size: few; J gene: TRBJ1-1; CDR3 protein: CASSPGTTSAFF; CDR3 DNA: TGTGCCAGCAGCCCCGGGACCACCTCGGCTTTCTTT
D gene: -; V gene: TRBV11-2; clone size: -; J gene: TRBJ2-3; CDR3 protein: CASSRDSHTDTQYF; CDR3 DNA: TGTGCCAGCAGCCGGGACTCCCACACAGATACGCAGTATTTT
D gene: -; V gene: TRBV27; clone size: -; J gene: TRBJ1-1; CDR3 protein: CASSGWAPIKSEAFF; CDR3 DNA: TGTGCCAGCAGCGGTTGGGCGCCGATTAAAAGTGAAGCTTTCTTT
D gene: TRBD2; V gene: TRBV7-9; clone size: few; J gene: TRBJ2-1; CDR3 protein: CASSWTSGSGSYNEQFF; CDR3 DNA: TGTGCCAGCAGCTGGACTAGCGGGAGCGGTTCCTACAATGAGCAGTTCTTC
D gene: TRBD1; V gene: TRBV20-1; clone size: -; J gene: TRBJ1-1; CDR3 protein: CSARGTGGGMNTEAFF; CDR3 DNA: TGCAGTGCTAGGGGGACAGGGGGCGGAATGAACACTGAAGCTTTCTTT
D gene: -; V gene: TRBV7-8; clone size: -; J gene: TRBJ1-5; CDR3 protein: CASSDIDQPQHF; CDR3 DNA: TGTGCCAGCAGCGACATAGATCAGCCCCAGCATTTT
D gene: -; V gene: TRBV10-3; clone size: -; J gene: TRBJ2-2; CDR3 protein: CAIKGSGELFF; CDR3 DNA: TGTGCCATCAAAGGGTCCGGGGAGCTGTTTTTT
D gene: TRBD1; V gene: TRBV5-1; clone size: few; J gene: TRBJ2-7; CDR3 protein: CASSQSGQGNHEQYF; CDR3 DNA: TGCGCCAGCAGCCAGTCGGGACAGGGCAACCACGAGCAGTACTTC
D gene: -; V gene: TRBV6-1; clone size: -; J gene: TRBJ1-4; CDR3 protein: CASRPGGRINEKLFF; CDR3 DNA: TGTGCCAGCCGTCCAGGCGGACGGATAAATGAAAAACTGTTTTTT
D gene: TRBD1; V gene: TRBV7-3; clone size: -; J gene: TRBJ2-2; CDR3 protein: CASRSDRAAGELFF; CDR3 DNA: TGTGCCAGCAGATCGGACAGGGCCGCCGGGGAGCTGTTTTTT
D gene: -; V gene: TRBV19; clone size: once; J gene: TRBJ2-6; CDR3 protein: CASSIVAAYSGANVLTF; CDR3 DNA: TGTGCCAGTAGTATTGTAGCGGCTTACTCTGGGGCCAACGTCCTGACTTTC
D gene: TRBD2; V gene: TRBV20-1; clone size: -; J gene: TRBJ2-1; CDR3 protein: CSARDYPEQFF; CDR3 DNA: TGCAGTGCCAGGGACTACCCTGAGCAGTTCTTC
D gene: TRBD2; V gene: TRBV27; clone size: few; J gene: TRBJ2-2; CDR3 protein: CASRSKREWYYTGELFF; CDR3 DNA: TGTGCCAGCAGGAGTAAGCGGGAGTGGTATTACACCGGGGAGCTGTTTTTT
D gene: -; V gene: TRBV2; clone size: -; J gene: TRBJ2-4; CDR3 protein: CASSEVYSGGAKNIQYF; CDR3 DNA: TGTGCCAGCAGTGAGGTTTATTCGGGGGGCGCCAAAAACATTCAGTACTTC
D gene: -; V gene: TRBV24-1; clone size: -; J gene: TRBJ2-3; CDR3 protein: CATSDPTIPRTDTQYF; CDR3 DNA: TGTGCCACCAGTGATCCAACTATACCTAGGACAGATACGCAGTATTTT
D gene: TRBD2; V gene: TRBV20-1; clone size: few; J gene: TRBJ2-3; CDR3 protein: CSASGLAGSTDTQYF; CDR3 DNA: TGCAGTGCTTCCGGACTAGCGGGGAGCACAGATACGCAGTATTTT
D gene: -; V gene: TRBV10-3; clone size: -; J gene: TRBJ2-5; CDR3 protein: CAIRKDYQETQYF; CDR3 DNA: TGTGCCATCAGGAAGGACTATCAAGAGACCCAGTACTTC
D gene: -; V gene: TRBV24-1; clone size: few; J gene: TRBJ2-5; CDR3 protein: CATSEPPGSDQETQYF; CDR3 DNA: TGTGCCACCAGCGAACCCCCGGGTAGCGACCAAGAGACCCAGTACTTC
D gene: TRBD1; V gene: TRBV5-1; clone size: once; J gene: TRBJ1-1; CDR3 protein: CASSLVSRGENTEAFF; CDR3 DNA: TGCGCCAGCAGCTTGGTATCCAGGGGGGAGAACACTGAAGCTTTCTTT
D gene: TRBD1; V gene: TRBV5-1; clone size: -; J gene: TRBJ2-7; CDR3 protein: CASSSAGTGTYEQYF; CDR3 DNA: TGCGCCAGCAGCTCAGCCGGGACAGGGACCTACGAGCAGTACTTC
D gene: -; V gene: TRBV5-1; clone size: many; J gene: TRBJ2-3; CDR3 protein: CASSLATLRTDTQYF; CDR3 DNA: TGCGCCAGCAGCTTGGCAACACTGCGCACAGATACGCAGTATTTT
D gene: -; V gene: TRBV3-1; clone size: few; J gene: TRBJ2-3; CDR3 protein: CASSRVGGLLSTDTQYF; CDR3 DNA: TGTGCCAGCAGCCGAGTCGGCGGGCTACTGAGCACAGATACGCAGTATTTT
D gene: -; V gene: TRBV19; clone size: -; J gene: TRBJ2-5; CDR3 protein: CASSIPAWGGDETQYF; CDR3 DNA: TGTGCCAGTAGTATACCCGCTTGGGGGGGCGATGAGACCCAGTACTTC
D gene: -; V gene: TRBV11-3; clone size: few; J gene: TRBJ1-3; CDR3 protein: CASSLRRDSGNTIYF; CDR3 DNA: TGTGCCAGCAGCTTACGGCGGGATTCTGGAAACACCATATATTTT
D gene: TRBD1; V gene: TRBV5-1; clone size: few; J gene: TRBJ2-1; CDR3 protein: CASSLEDRGGSYNEQFF; CDR3 DNA: TGCGCCAGCAGCTTGGAAGACAGGGGGGGCTCCTACAATGAGCAGTTCTTC
D gene: TRBD2; V gene: TRBV6-5; clone size: -; J gene: TRBJ2-3; CDR3 protein: CASSYFGRETDTQYF; CDR3 DNA: TGTGCCAGCAGTTACTTCGGGAGGGAAACAGATACGCAGTATTTT
D gene: -; V gene: TRBV20-1; clone size: -; J gene: TRBJ1-6; CDR3 protein: CSARDRGGWDSPLHF; CDR3 DNA: TGCAGTGCTAGAGATCGCGGGGGCTGGGATTCACCCCTCCACTTT
D gene: TRBD1; V gene: TRBV18; clone size: few; J gene: TRBJ1-5; CDR3 protein: CASSPYGTEEDQPQHF; CDR3 DNA: TGTGCCAGCTCACCATACGGGACAGAGGAGGATCAGCCCCAGCATTTT
D gene: TRBD2; V gene: TRBV27; clone size: few; J gene: TRBJ2-7; CDR3 protein: CASSLWFGASGSTEQYF; CDR3 DNA: TGTGCCAGCAGTTTATGGTTCGGGGCTAGCGGGAGTACCGAGCAGTACTTC
D gene: -; V gene: TRBV12-3/TRBV12-4; clone size: -; J gene: TRBJ2-1; CDR3 protein: CASRTSLGDPHNEQFF; CDR3 DNA: TGTGCCAGCAGAACGTCACTGGGTGATCCACACAATGAGCAGTTCTTC
D gene: TRBD1; V gene: TRBV7-6; clone size: -; J gene: TRBJ2-1; CDR3 protein: CASSLVQGVFNEQFF; CDR3 DNA: TGTGCCAGCAGCTTAGTACAGGGGGTGTTCAATGAGCAGTTCTTC
D gene: -; V gene: TRBV5-1; clone size: -; J gene: TRBJ1-1; CDR3 protein: CASSLEGSTEAFF; CDR3 DNA: TGCGCCAGCAGCTTGGAGGGGTCCACTGAAGCTTTCTTT
D gene: TRBD1; V gene: TRBV6-5; clone size: -; J gene: TRBJ2-5; CDR3 protein: CASSYFETGVSTQYF; CDR3 DNA: TGTGCCAGCAGTTACTTCGAGACAGGGGTGTCGACCCAGTACTTC
D gene: TRBD2; V gene: TRBV3-1; clone size: -; J gene: TRBJ2-2; CDR3 protein: CASSPSEGLVPGELFF; CDR3 DNA: TGTGCCAGCAGCCCTAGTGAGGGACTAGTACCCGGGGAGCTGTTTTTT
D gene: -; V gene: TRBV5-1; clone size: few; J gene: TRBJ1-2; CDR3 protein: CASSLGQVRDGYTF; CDR3 DNA: TGCGCCAGCAGCTTGGGACAGGTTCGGGATGGCTACACCTTC
D gene: -; V gene: TRBV29-1; clone size: few; J gene: TRBJ1-2; CDR3 protein: CSAYWLYGYTF; CDR3 DNA: TGCAGCGCCTATTGGCTGTACGGCTACACCTTC
D gene: -; V gene: TRBV7-9; clone size: few; J gene: TRBJ1-3; CDR3 protein: CASSLTRNRVRNTIYF; CDR3 DNA: TGTGCCAGCAGCTTAACCCGCAACAGGGTGAGAAACACCATATATTTT
D gene: -; V gene: TRBV2; clone size: many; J gene: TRBJ1-6; CDR3 protein: CASSGNSPLHF; CDR3 DNA: TGTGCCAGCTCCGGGAATTCACCCCTCCACTTT
D gene: TRBD1; V gene: TRBV3-1; clone size: -; J gene: TRBJ1-2; CDR3 protein: CASSQDLGTGTYGYTF; CDR3 DNA: TGTGCCAGCAGCCAAGATCTTGGGACAGGGACCTATGGCTACACCTTC
D gene: -; V gene: TRBV3-1; clone size: few; J gene: TRBJ1-4; CDR3 protein: CASSPTPFNEKLFF; CDR3 DNA: TGTGCCAGCAGCCCTACACCGTTTAATGAAAAACTGTTTTTT